This T cell receptor beta chain was profiled in a study of patients and donors after allogeneic stem cell transplantation. One entry per CDR3 protein results from TCRdb running MiXCR on the RT-PCR reads. This table has about 210,000 distinct CDR3 sequences, roughly 38% appearing once. The V end was cut by 3 bases, the J end by 9 bases, with 8 bases between. From germline, CDR1 is DFQATT and CDR2 SNEGSKA (reference sequence). CDR3 length: 10 residues. The chain employs TRBV20-1 and TRBJ1-2; D possibly corresponds to TRBD1 (5 bases). The sequencing sample was made of blood, either unsorted or a sorted T cell fraction (not recorded which). The sequence derives from a human donor who was either an allogeneic HSCT recipient or a stem cell or donor lymphocyte infusion donor (not recorded which). It is not recorded whose cells these are; they may come from a transplant donor. The CDR3 loop is CSASGASYTF. The CDR3 bases are TGCAGTGCTAGCGGGGCGAGCTACACCTTC.